The 2 T cell receptor beta chains given below trace back to one sample, sequenced in a study of blood T cell repertoires in COVID-19. Sequenced by immunoSEQ multiplex PCR; TCRdb stores in-frame clones only, minus some. The sample records 120,000 or so clones, about 83% being singletons. The sample comprised peripheral blood. These receptors originate from a man older than 75 with active or convalescent COVID-19.

The rearrangement joins TRBV7-2 to TRBJ2-2; 9 positions match TRBD1. Looked up from germline, CDR1 is SGHTA and CDR2 is FQGNSA. The CDR3 is 15 amino acids. V was clipped by 4 bases and J by 10 bases; unmatched bases: 10. The CDR3: CASSSPGTGIEELFF. The DNA for the CDR3 is TGTGCCAGCAGCTCGCCCGGGACAGGGATAGAGGAGCTGTTTTTT.

The V gene is TRBV6-2 or TRBV6-3, the J gene TRBJ1-2; D is possibly TRBD1 (6 bases). Trimming took 2 bases from V and 4 from J, leaving 14 bases between them. The CDR3 spans 15 residues. The V gene's germline CDR1 is MNHEY and CDR2 SVGEGT. CDR3 sequence reads: CASSYGDRPIYGYTF. The CDR3 nucleotides are TGTGCCAGCAGTTACGGTGACAGGCCTATCTATGGCTACACCTTC.